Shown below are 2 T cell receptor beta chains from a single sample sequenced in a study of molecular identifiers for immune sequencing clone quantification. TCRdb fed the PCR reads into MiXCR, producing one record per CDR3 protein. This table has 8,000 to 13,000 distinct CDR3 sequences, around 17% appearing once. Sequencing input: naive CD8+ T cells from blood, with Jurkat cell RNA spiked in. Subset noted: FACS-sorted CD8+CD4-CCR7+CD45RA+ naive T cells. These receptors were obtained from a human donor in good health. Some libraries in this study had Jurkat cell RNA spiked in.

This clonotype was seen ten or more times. As DNA, the CDR3 is TGTGCCAGCAGCCCAAGCGGGCAAGAGACCCAGTACTTC. Its translation is CASSPSGQETQYF. This chain links TRBV7-9 with TRBJ2-5; the D gene is possibly TRBD2 (6 bases). Germline V lookup: CDR1 SEHNR, CDR2 FQNEAQ (reference sequence). Between the trimmed V and J ends, which lost 5 bases and 2 bases, there was a span of 9 bases. CDR3 size: 13 residues.

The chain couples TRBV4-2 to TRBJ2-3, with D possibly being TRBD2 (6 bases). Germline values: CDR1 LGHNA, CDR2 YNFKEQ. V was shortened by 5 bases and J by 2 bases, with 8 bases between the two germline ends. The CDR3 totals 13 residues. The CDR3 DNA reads TGTGCCAGCAGCGGGAGGATCACAGATACGCAGTATTTT. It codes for CASSGRITDTQYF.